A single T cell receptor beta chain is shown here with its context. What it binds is not known. This sample was taken from a study of graft-versus-host responses after intestinal transplantation. Study details: In this cohort, recipients had multivisceral, liver-intestinal, or isolated intestinal transplants. Tacrolimus plus steroids were given to all recipients for about three years, preceded by anti-thymocyte globulin induction. General observations from the study: The highest levels of circulating GvH clones went along with early declines in HvG clones after transplant. Across patients carrying graft-donor T cell macrochimerism, allografts held high graft-versus-host to host-versus-graft clonal ratios.

Libraries were prepared by immunoSEQ multiplex PCR; TCRdb keeps only in-frame clonotypes and omits some of them. Altogether about 80,000 clones are present, 92% being singletons, with the ten largest covering 0.55% to 0.75%. The receptor comes from a human patient who received an intestinal transplant, so some T cells may come from the graft donor. The sample here was PBMCs, taken 98 days after intestinal transplantation.

CDR3 in DNA: TGCAGCGTTGAAGATCCCGTTTACAATGAGCAGTTCTTC. Its translation: CSVEDPVYNEQFF. This chain uses TRBV29-1 with TRBJ2-1; D gene unclear. This CDR3 has 13 amino acids. Germline CDR1 SQVTM, CDR2 ANQGSEA. V shed 0 bases and J shed 4 bases, with 7 bases lying between them.